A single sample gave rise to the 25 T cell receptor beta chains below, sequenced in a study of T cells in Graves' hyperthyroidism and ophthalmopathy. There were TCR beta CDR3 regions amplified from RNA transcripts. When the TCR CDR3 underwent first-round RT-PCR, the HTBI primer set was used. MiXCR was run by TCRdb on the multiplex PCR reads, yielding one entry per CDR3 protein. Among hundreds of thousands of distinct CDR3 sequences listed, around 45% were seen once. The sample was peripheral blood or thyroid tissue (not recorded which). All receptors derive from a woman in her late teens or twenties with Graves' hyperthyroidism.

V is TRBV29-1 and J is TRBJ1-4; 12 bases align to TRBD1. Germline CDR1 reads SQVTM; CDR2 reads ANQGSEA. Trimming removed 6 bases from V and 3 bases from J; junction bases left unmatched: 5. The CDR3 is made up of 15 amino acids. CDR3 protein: CSVGTGGWSNEKLFF. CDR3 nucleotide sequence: TGCAGCGTGGGGACAGGGGGCTGGTCTAATGAAAAACTGTTTTTT.

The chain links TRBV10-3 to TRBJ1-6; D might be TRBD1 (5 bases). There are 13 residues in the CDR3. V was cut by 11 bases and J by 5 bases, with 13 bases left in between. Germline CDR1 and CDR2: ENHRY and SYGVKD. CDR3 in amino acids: CAWGGFNNSPLHF. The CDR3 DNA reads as TGTGCCTGGGGGGGGTTCAATAATTCACCCCTCCACTTT.

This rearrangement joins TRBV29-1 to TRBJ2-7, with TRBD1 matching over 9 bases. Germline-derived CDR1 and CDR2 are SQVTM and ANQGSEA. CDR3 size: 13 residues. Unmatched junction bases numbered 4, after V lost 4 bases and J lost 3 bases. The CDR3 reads CSVAGTGFYEQYF. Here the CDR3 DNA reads TGCAGCGTTGCCGGGACAGGGTTCTACGAGCAGTACTTC.

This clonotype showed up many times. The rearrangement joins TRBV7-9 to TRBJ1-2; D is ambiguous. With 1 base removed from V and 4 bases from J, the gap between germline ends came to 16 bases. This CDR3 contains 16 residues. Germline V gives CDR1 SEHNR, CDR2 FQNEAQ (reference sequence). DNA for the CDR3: TGTGCCAGCAGCTTAGGTCATCCGGGGTTGGGCTATGGCTACACCTTC. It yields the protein CASSLGHPGLGYGYTF.

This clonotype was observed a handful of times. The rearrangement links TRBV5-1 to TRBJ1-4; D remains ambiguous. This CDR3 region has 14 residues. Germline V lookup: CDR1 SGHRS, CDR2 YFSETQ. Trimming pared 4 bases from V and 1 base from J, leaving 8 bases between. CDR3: CASSPLLTNEKLFF. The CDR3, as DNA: TGCGCCAGCAGCCCCCTCCTAACTAATGAAAAACTGTTTTTT.

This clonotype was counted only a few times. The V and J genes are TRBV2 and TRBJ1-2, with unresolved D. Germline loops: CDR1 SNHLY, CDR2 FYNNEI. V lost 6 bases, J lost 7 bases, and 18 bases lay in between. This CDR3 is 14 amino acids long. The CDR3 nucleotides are TGTGCCAGCAGCTTGGCCGGAGGTAGAGGTGGCTACACCTTC. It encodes CASSLAGGRGGYTF.

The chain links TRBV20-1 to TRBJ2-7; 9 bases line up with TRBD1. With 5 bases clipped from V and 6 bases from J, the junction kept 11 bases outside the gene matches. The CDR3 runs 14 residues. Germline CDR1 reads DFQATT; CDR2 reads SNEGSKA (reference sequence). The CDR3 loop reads CSAALGTGYPEQYF. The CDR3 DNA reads TGCAGTGCTGCCCTTGGGACAGGGTACCCCGAGCAGTACTTC.

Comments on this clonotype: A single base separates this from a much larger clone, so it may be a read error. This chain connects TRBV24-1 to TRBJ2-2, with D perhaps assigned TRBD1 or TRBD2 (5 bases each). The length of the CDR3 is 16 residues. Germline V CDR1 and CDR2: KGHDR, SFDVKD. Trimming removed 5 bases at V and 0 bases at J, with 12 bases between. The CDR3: CATSVAGAPNTGELFF. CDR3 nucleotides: TGTGCCACCAGTGTTGCCGGGGCCCCGAACACCGGGGAGCTGTTTTTT.

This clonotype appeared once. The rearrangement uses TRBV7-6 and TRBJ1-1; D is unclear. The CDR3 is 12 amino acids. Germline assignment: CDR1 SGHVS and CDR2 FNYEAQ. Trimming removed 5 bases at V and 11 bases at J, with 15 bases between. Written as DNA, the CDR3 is TGTGCCAGCAGCGACCACCAAGAGGACGCTTTCTTT. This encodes CASSDHQEDAFF.

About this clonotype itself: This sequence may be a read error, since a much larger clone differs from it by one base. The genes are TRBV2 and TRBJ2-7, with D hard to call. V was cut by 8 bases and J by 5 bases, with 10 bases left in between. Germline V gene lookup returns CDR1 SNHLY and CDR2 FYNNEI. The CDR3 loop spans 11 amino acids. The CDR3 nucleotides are TGTGCCAGCGGCGAATCCCACGAGCAGTACTTC. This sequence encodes CASGESHEQYF.

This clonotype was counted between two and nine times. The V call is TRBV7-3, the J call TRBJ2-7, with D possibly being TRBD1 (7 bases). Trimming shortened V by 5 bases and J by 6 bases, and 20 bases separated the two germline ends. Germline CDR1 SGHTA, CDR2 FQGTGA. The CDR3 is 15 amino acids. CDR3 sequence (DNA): TGTGCCAGCAGCAAACAGGGGAGGCCCGCTTTCGAGCAGTACTTC. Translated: CASSKQGRPAFEQYF.

CDR3 loop: CASSRAGTGSNYGYTF. CDR3 nucleotide sequence: TGTGCCAGCTCACGGGCCGGGACAGGGTCTAACTATGGCTACACCTTC. The gene calls are TRBV25-1 and TRBJ1-2, with TRBD1 identical over 9 bases. The V gene's germline CDR1 is MGHDK and CDR2 SYGVNS. The CDR3 has 16 residues. Losses at the gene ends were 8 bases for V and 0 bases for J; bases not matched to a gene: 10.

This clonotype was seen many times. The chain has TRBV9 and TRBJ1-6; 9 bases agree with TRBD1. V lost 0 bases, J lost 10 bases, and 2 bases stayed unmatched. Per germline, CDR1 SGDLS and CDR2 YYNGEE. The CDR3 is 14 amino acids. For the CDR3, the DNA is TGTGCCAGCAGCGTAGAGGGGACAGGGTCACCCCTCCACTTT. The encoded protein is CASSVEGTGSPLHF.

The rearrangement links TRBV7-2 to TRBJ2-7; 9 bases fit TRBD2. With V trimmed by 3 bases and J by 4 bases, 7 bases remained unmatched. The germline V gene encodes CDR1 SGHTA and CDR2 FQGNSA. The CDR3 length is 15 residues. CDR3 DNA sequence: TGTGCCAGCAGCTTGGCCGCGGGAGGGCTATACGAGCAGTACTTC. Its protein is CASSLAAGGLYEQYF.

The CDR3 DNA reads TGTGCCTGGAGTGTAGCGGGGTACGAGCAGTACTTC. Translated, it gives CAWSVAGYEQYF. V and J are TRBV30 and TRBJ2-7, with TRBD2 matching 7 bases. Germline CDR1 and CDR2: GTSNPN and SVGIG (reference sequence). The CDR3 is 12 residues long. V shed 0 bases and J 4 bases; nucleotides not matched to a gene: 0.

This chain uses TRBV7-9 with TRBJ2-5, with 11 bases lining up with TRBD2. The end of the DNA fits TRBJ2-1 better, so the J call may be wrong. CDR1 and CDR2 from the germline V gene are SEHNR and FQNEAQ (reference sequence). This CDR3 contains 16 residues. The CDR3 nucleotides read TGTGCCAGCAGCTTAGCGCGAGTAGCGGGAGGGGATGAGCAGTTCTTC. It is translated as CASSLARVAGGDEQFF.

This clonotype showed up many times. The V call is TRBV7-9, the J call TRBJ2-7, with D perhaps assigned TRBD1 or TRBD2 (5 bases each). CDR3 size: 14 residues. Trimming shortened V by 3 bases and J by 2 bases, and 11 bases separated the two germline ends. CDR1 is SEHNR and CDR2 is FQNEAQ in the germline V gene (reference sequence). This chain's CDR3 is CASSFGTATYEQYF. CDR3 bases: TGTGCCAGCAGCTTCGGGACGGCAACCTACGAGCAGTACTTC.

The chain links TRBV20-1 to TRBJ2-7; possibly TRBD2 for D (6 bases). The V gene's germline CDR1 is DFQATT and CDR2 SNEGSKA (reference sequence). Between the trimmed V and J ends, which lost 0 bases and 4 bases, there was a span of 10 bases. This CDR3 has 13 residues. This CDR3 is CSARDIRGYEQYF. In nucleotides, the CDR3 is TGCAGTGCTAGAGATATTCGGGGGTACGAGCAGTACTTC.

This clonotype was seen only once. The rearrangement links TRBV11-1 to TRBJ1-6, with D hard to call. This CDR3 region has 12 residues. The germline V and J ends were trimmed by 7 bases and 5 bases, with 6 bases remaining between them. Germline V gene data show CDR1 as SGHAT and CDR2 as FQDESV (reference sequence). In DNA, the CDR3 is TGTGCCAGCACAGGAAATAATTCACCCCTCCACTTT. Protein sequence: CASTGNNSPLHF.

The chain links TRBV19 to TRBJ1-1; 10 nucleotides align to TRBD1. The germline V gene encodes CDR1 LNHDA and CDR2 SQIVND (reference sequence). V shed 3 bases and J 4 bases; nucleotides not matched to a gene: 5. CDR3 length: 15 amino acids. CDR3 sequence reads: CASSMGQGLVTEAFF. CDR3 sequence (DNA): TGTGCCAGTAGTATGGGACAGGGGCTAGTCACTGAAGCTTTCTTT.

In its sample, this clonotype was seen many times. The CDR3 reads CASSDRRANQPQHF. The CDR3 nucleotides read TGTGCCAGCAGTGATCGTCGGGCCAATCAGCCCCAGCATTTT. The gene calls are TRBV2 and TRBJ1-5; D is unclear. This CDR3 comprises 14 residues. V was trimmed by 3 bases and J by 3 bases, leaving 9 bases between them. The germline gives CDR1 SNHLY, CDR2 FYNNEI.

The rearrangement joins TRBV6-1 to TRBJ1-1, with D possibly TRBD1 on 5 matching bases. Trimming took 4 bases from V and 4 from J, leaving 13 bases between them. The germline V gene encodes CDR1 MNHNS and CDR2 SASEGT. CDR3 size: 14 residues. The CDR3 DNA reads TGTGCCAGCAGTGGACAGTTTAAGGGCACTGAAGCTTTCTTT. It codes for CASSGQFKGTEAFF.

CDR3 coding DNA: TGCAGTGCTAGCGAAGGTAGTAGCAATCAGCCCCAGCATTTT. Translating gives CSASEGSSNQPQHF. The gene calls are TRBV20-1 and TRBJ1-5; D unresolved. V was pared by 3 bases and J by 0 bases, with 9 bases between. The germline V gene has CDR1 DFQATT and CDR2 SNEGSKA (reference sequence). CDR3 length: 14 amino acids.

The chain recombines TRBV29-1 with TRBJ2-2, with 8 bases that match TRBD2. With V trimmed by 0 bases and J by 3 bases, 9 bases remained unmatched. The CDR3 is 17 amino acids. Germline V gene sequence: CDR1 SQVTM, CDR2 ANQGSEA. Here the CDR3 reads CSVEDSGVNGYTGELFF. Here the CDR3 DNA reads TGCAGCGTTGAAGATAGCGGGGTGAATGGCTACACCGGGGAGCTGTTTTTT.

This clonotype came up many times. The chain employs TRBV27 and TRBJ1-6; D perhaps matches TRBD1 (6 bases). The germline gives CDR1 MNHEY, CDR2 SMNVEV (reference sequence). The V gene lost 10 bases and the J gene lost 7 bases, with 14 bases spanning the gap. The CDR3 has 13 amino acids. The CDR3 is CATQGMLNSPLHF. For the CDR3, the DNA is TGTGCCACTCAGGGGATGTTGAATTCACCCCTCCACTTT.